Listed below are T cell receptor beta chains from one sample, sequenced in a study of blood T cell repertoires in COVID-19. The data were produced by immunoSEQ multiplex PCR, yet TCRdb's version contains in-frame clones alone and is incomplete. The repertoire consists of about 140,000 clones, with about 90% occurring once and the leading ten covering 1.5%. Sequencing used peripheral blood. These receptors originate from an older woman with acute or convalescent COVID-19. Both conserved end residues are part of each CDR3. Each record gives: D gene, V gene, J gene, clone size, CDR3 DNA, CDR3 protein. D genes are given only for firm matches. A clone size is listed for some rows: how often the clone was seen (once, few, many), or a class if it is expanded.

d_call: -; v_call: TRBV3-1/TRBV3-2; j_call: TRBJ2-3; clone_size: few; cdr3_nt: TGTGCCAGCAGCCAAGATAAGGGCGGGGAGTTCACAGATACGCAGTATTTT; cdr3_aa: CASSQDKGGEFTDTQYF
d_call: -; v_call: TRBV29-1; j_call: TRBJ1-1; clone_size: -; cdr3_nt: TGCAGCGTTGGGTTCATCAGGGGTGAAGCTTTCTTT; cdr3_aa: CSVGFIRGEAFF
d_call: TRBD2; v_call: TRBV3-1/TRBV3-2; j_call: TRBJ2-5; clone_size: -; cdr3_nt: TGTGCCAGCAGCCCTAGCGGGGGGGCGTGGGAGACCCAGTACTTC; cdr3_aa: CASSPSGGAWETQYF
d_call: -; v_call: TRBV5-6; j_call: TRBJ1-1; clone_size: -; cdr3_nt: TGTGCCAGCAGCTTCCTACAGGGTTATGAAGCTTTCTTT; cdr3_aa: CASSFLQGYEAFF
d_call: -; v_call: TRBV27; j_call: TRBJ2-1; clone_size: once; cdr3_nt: TGTGCCAGCAGCCTCGGGACTGCTTACAATGAGCAGTTCTTC; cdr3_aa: CASSLGTAYNEQFF
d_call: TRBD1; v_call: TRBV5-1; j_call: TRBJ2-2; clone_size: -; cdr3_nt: TGCGCCAGCAGCTTTTCCGGGACAGGGGGCACCGGGGAGCTGTTTTTT; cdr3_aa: CASSFSGTGGTGELFF
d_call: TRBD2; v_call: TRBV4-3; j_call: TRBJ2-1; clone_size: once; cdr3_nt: TGCGCCAGCAGCCAAGATCTGCGGGGGGGGTCGTTCTTC; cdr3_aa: CASSQDLRGGSFF
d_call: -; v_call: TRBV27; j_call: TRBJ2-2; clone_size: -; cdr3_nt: TGTGCCAGCAGCACTTATCCCGGGGAGCTGTTTTTT; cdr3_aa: CASSTYPGELFF
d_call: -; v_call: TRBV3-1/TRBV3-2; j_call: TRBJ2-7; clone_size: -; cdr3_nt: TGTGCCAGCCGGGGGGGACAGTACGAGCAGTACTTC; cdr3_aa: CASRGGQYEQYF
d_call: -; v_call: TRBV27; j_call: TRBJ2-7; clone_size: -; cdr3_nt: TGTGCCAGCAGTGTGGATTCGGGTAGCGGCGGCGAGCAGTACTTC; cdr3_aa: CASSVDSGSGGEQYF
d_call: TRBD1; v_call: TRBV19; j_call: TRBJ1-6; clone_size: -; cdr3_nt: TGTGCCAGTAAAGACAGGGGGGATAATTCACCCCTCCACTTT; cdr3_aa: CASKDRGDNSPLHF
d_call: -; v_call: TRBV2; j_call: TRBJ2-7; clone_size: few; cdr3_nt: TGTGCCAGCAGGCCAGGGTTATCCTACGAGCAGTACTTC; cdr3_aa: CASRPGLSYEQYF
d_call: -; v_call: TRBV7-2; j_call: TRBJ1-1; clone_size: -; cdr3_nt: TGTGCCAGCAGCTTATCACTATCGAACACTGAAGCTTTCTTT; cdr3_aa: CASSLSLSNTEAFF
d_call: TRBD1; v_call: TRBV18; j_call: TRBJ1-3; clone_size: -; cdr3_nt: TGTGCCAGCTCACCCGGGACAGGGGTCGGAAACACCATATATTTT; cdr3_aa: CASSPGTGVGNTIYF